This T cell receptor (beta chain) was recovered during a study of T cell responses to AZD1222 COVID-19 vaccine. The CDR3 length is 12 residues. The V and J ends lost 3 bases and 6 bases respectively, with 8 bases between them. Germline-derived CDR1 and CDR2 are MGHDK and SYGVNS. General study findings and limits: Donors, mostly white British, included more females; clonal diversity was possibly underestimated.

Regarding this clone: Antigen unknown.

The assay was immunoSEQ multiplex PCR, and TCRdb's table has in-frame clones only and misses some. The sample consists of about 160,000 clones, about 90% of them appearing once. The chain recombines TRBV25-1 with TRBJ1-1; D not resolved. The specimen was peripheral blood, collected on day 0 of AZD1222 vaccination. The clonotype originates from an adult in good health. As DNA, the CDR3 is TGTGCCAGCAGTGACCCTCCAGCTGAAGCTTTCTTT. Protein product: CASSDPPAEAFF.